The 8 T cell receptor beta chains given below trace back to one sample, sequenced in a study of T cell clonotyping in hematopoietic cell transplantation. Specified time point: recipient sample about 28 days before transplant, after cytoreduction. Data came from immunoSEQ multiplex PCR; TCRdb stores just in-frame clones and leaves some out. The profile shows some 40,000 clones, less than 85% of them singletons. The source was peripheral blood mononuclear cells, collected before stem cell transplant. Source of these receptors: a man between 60 and 70 years old with acute myeloid leukemia. Some clones in this sample may be carry-over from other donors' samples.

This chain uses TRBV14 with TRBJ1-2; unclear D gene. The germline V gene has CDR1 SGHDN and CDR2 FVKESK. V was trimmed by 7 bases and J by 9 bases, leaving 15 bases between them. The CDR3 loop spans 12 amino acids. The CDR3 DNA reads as TGTGCCAGCACCCTCAGCCATACCAGCTACACCTTC. Protein sequence: CASTLSHTSYTF.

The chain employs TRBV5-1 and TRBJ1-2; D gene uncertain. Trimming took 0 bases from V and 3 from J, leaving 12 bases between them. This CDR3 has 15 amino acids. The germline V gene has CDR1 SGHRS and CDR2 YFSETQ. The CDR3 loop is CASSLEDSGHYGYTF. The CDR3, as DNA: TGCGCCAGCAGCTTGGAGGATTCCGGTCACTATGGCTACACCTTC.

This clone appeared a few times. This chain uses TRBV10-3 with TRBJ1-2; no clear D. CDR1 and CDR2 (germline): ENHRY, SYGVKD. The CDR3 spans 12 residues. V was pared by 4 bases and J by 8 bases, with 11 bases between. The CDR3 nucleotides read TGTGCCATCAGTGGGGCGTCGGGCGGCTACACCTTC. Translating it yields CAISGASGGYTF.

The rearrangement uses TRBV4-3 and TRBJ2-7; a weak D match, TRBD2 (6 bases). The CDR3 sequence is 18 residues long. Trimming took off 1 base at V and 4 bases at J, with 23 bases between the two ends. Germline CDR1 LGHNA, CDR2 YSLEER. The CDR3 region is CASSQAPPLRGTSYEQYF. CDR3 coding DNA: TGCGCCAGCAGCCAAGCCCCCCCGCTTCGGGGGACTTCTTACGAGCAGTACTTC.

The V call is TRBV5-1, the J call TRBJ2-1; maybe TRBD2 (6 bases). The CDR3 sequence is 15 residues long. Germline-derived CDR1 and CDR2 are SGHRS and YFSETQ. V lost 1 base to trimming and J lost 1 base, with 9 bases between them. The CDR3, as DNA: TGCGCCAGCAGCTTGTTCCGGGAGTCCTACAATGAGCAGTTCTTC. Protein: CASSLFRESYNEQFF.

The chain links TRBV27 to TRBJ1-1; TRBD1 is a possible D gene (5 bases). Germline CDR1 and CDR2: MNHEY and SMNVEV (reference sequence). V lost 6 bases, J lost 1 base, and 9 bases lay in between. The CDR3 sequence is 13 residues long. The CDR3 DNA sequence: TGTGCCAGCAGAGACAGACCGAACACTGAAGCTTTCTTT. It specifies CASRDRPNTEAFF.

The V gene is TRBV6-5, the J gene TRBJ1-1, with D possibly being TRBD1 (6 bases). This CDR3 is 15 amino acids long. Trimming removed 2 bases at V and 6 bases at J, with 16 bases between. Per the germline V gene, CDR1 is MNHEY and CDR2 is SVGAGI. For the CDR3, the DNA is TGTGCCAGCAGTTACGCCGGACAGACGAGCGCTGAAGCTTTCTTT. This sequence encodes CASSYAGQTSAEAFF.

The chain combines TRBV6-4 with TRBJ2-1; the D is unclear. This CDR3 is 16 amino acids long. CDR1 MRHNA and CDR2 SNTAGT come from the germline V gene. Trimming removed 0 bases at V and 7 bases at J, with 16 bases between. The CDR3 loop reads CASSDSFRAVSNEQFF. In DNA form, the CDR3 reads TGTGCCAGCAGTGACTCGTTTCGGGCAGTCTCTAATGAGCAGTTCTTC.